These 9 T cell receptor beta chains were all obtained from the same sample, sequenced in a study of T cells in tuberculosis. Using immunoSEQ multiplex PCR, the repertoire was profiled, and TCRdb retains in-frame clones only, with some absent. The table includes tens of thousands of clones, around 90% detected once. The material sequenced was PBMCs. Every receptor here comes from a donor between 5 and 29 years old with latent tuberculosis or without tuberculosis infection. Some clones in this sample may be carry-over from other donors' samples.

The V gene is TRBV27, the J gene TRBJ2-1; the match to TRBD2 covers 8 bases. The V segment lost 6 bases and the J segment 9 bases; nucleotides outside the gene matches: 13. Germline loops: CDR1 MNHEY, CDR2 SMNVEV (reference sequence). This CDR3 spans 15 amino acids. The CDR3 is CASSIHPLTSGEQFF. The CDR3 nucleotides are TGTGCCAGCAGCATCCACCCCTTAACTAGCGGTGAGCAGTTCTTC.

Only one count was recorded for this clone. The CDR3 reads CATSREDYVPSTDTQYF. The CDR3 coding sequence is TGTGCCACCAGCAGAGAGGACTATGTACCTAGCACAGATACGCAGTATTTT. This chain uses TRBV15 with TRBJ2-3; D may be TRBD2 (6 bases). Per germline, CDR1 LNHNV and CDR2 YYDKDF (reference sequence). The CDR3 runs to 17 residues. The ends were cut back, 0 bases at V and 0 bases at J, with 13 bases in the middle.

The chain is built from TRBV29-1 and TRBJ2-2; a weak D match, TRBD2 (6 bases). Trimming took off 6 bases at V and 1 base at J, with 12 bases between the two ends. Germline assignment: CDR1 SQVTM and CDR2 ANQGSEA. This CDR3 region has 14 residues. This CDR3 is CSVPAGGNTGELFF. CDR3 sequence (DNA): TGCAGCGTACCAGCGGGTGGGAACACCGGGGAGCTGTTTTTT.

The gene calls are TRBV7-2 and TRBJ2-3; D gene ambiguous. The CDR3 has 13 residues. The germline gives CDR1 SGHTA, CDR2 FQGNSA. V was shortened by 1 base and J by 5 bases, with 7 bases between the two germline ends. The CDR3 loop is CASSLGGLDTQYF. The CDR3, as DNA: TGTGCCAGCAGCTTAGGAGGTTTAGATACGCAGTATTTT.

The V and J genes are TRBV27 and TRBJ2-7, with TRBD1 matching over 7 bases. V lost 5 bases, J lost 6 bases, and 13 bases stayed unmatched. This CDR3 is 15 amino acids long. Germline V gene lookup returns CDR1 MNHEY and CDR2 SMNVEV (reference sequence). The CDR3 protein is CASSVRDRPSREQYF. The CDR3 DNA reads as TGTGCCAGCAGTGTAAGGGACAGACCGAGCCGCGAGCAGTACTTC.

The chain links TRBV15 to TRBJ2-1; the D gene is possibly TRBD1 (7 bases). Trimming took off 8 bases at V and 9 bases at J, with 20 bases between the two ends. The length of the CDR3 is 14 residues. Germline-derived CDR1 and CDR2 are LNHNV and YYDKDF (reference sequence). CDR3 sequence: CATGGTARLGEQFF. The DNA for the CDR3 is TGTGCCACCGGAGGGACAGCCCGCCTAGGTGAGCAGTTCTTC.

The chain uses TRBV6-1 and TRBJ1-6; perhaps TRBD1 as D (5 bases). Trimming removed 5 bases from V and 8 bases from J, with 16 bases in between. This CDR3 contains 15 residues. Germline CDR1 and CDR2: MNHNS and SASEGT. For the CDR3, the DNA is TGTGCCAGCAGTATAAACAGGCGGAATGATTCACCCCTCCACTTT. It translates to CASSINRRNDSPLHF.

The V call is TRBV18, the J call TRBJ2-7, with 12 bases identical to TRBD2. The CDR3 consists of 16 residues. The V and J ends lost 2 bases and 7 bases, in that order; junction bases with no gene match: 9. CDR1 KGHSH and CDR2 LQKENI come from the germline V gene. CDR3 DNA: TGTGCCAGCTCACCAGTCCTAGCGGGAGGGCGTCGAGAGCAGTACTTC. Translated: CASSPVLAGGRREQYF.

This clone has only one observation. The rearrangement links TRBV15 to TRBJ1-5, with D possibly matching TRBD1 (6 bases). Trimming shortened V by 3 bases and J by 3 bases, and 12 bases separated the two germline ends. The CDR3 spans 15 residues. Germline CDR1 and CDR2: LNHNV and YYDKDF (reference sequence). CDR3 residues: CATSRQGSFNQPQHF. CDR3 nucleotide sequence: TGTGCCACCAGCAGGCAGGGGAGTTTCAATCAGCCCCAGCATTTT.